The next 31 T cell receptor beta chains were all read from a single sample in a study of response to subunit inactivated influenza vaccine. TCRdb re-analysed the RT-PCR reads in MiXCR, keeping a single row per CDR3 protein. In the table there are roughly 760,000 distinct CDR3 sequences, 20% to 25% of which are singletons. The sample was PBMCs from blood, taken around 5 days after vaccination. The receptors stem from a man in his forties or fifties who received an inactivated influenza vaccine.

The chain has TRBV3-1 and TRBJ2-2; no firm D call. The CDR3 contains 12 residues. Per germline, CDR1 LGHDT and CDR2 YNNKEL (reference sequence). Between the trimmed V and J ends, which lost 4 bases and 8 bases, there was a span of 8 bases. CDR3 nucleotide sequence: TGTGCCAGCAGCCCTATCTGGGGGGAGCTGTTTTTT. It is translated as CASSPIWGELFF.

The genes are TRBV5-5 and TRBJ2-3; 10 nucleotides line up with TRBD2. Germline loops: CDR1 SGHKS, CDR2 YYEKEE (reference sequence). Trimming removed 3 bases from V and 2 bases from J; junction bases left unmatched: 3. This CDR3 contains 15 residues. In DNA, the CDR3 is TGTGCCAGCAGCTGGGGGACTAGCGCCACAGATACGCAGTATTTT. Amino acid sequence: CASSWGTSATDTQYF. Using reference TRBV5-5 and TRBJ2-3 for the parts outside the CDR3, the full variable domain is DAGVTQSPTHLIKTRGQQVTLRCSPISGHKSVSWYQQVLGQGPQFIFQYYEKEERGRGNFPDRFSARQFPNYSSELNVNALLLGDSALYLCASSWGTSATDTQYFGPGTRLTVL.

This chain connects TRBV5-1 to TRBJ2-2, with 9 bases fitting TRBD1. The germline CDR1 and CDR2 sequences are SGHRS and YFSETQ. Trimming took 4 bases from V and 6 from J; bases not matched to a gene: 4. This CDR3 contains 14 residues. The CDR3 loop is CASSTGQGSGELFF. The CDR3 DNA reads TGCGCCAGCAGCACGGGACAGGGATCCGGGGAGCTGTTTTTT.

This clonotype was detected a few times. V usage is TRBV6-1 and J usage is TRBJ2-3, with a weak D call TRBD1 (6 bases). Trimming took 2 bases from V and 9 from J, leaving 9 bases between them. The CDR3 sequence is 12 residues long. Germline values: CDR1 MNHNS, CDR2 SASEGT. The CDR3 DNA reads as TGTGCCAGCAGTGAAATAGGGGGAACGCAGTATTTT. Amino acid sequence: CASSEIGGTQYF.

CDR3: CASSPIRGARTDTQYF. CDR3 in DNA: TGCGCCAGCAGCCCTATCCGGGGGGCGCGGACAGATACGCAGTATTTT. The chain links TRBV5-1 to TRBJ2-3, with D perhaps matching TRBD2 (7 bases). V shed 4 bases and J shed 3 bases, with 18 bases lying between them. The CDR3 extends over 16 amino acids. Germline CDR1 is SGHRS and CDR2 is YFSETQ.

CDR3: CATSRVINEQYF. CDR3 DNA: TGTGCCACCAGCAGAGTAATCAACGAGCAGTACTTC. V usage is TRBV15 and J usage is TRBJ2-7; D is undetermined. Between the trimmed V and J ends, which lost 1 base and 5 bases, there was a span of 6 bases. Per germline, CDR1 LNHNV and CDR2 YYDKDF (reference sequence). The CDR3 totals 12 residues.

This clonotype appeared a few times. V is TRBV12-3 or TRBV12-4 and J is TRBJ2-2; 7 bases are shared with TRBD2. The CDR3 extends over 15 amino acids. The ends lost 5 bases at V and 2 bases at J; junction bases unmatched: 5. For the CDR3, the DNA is TGTGCCAGCAGTCAGGGACTACTAAACACCGGGGAGCTGTTTTTT. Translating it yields CASSQGLLNTGELFF.

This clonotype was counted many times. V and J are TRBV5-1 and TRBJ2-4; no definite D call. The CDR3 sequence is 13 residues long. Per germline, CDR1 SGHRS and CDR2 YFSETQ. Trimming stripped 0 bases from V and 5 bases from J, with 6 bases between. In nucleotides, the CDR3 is TGCGCCAGCAGCTTGGCTGGGGAAAACATTCAGTACTTC. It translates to CASSLAGENIQYF.

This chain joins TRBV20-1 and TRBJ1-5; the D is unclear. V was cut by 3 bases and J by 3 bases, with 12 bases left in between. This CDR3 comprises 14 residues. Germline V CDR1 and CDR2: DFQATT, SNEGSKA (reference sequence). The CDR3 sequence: CSAREDCFNQPQHF. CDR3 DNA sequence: TGCAGTGCTAGGGAAGACTGCTTCAATCAGCCCCAGCATTTT.

The CDR3 sequence is CASSREGTARETQYF. The CDR3 bases are TGTGCCAGCAGCCGCGAAGGGACCGCGCGGGAGACCCAGTACTTC. The chain recombines TRBV14 with TRBJ2-5; D may be TRBD1 or TRBD2 (5 bases each). The CDR3 totals 15 residues. Trimming cost V 4 bases and J 5 bases, with 17 bases left between them. CDR1 is SGHDN, CDR2 FVKESK, per germline.

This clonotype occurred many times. CDR3 protein: CASSPTSGTYEQYF. The CDR3 nucleotides are TGTGCCAGCAGCCCAACTAGCGGGACCTACGAGCAGTACTTC. The V gene is TRBV7-2, the J gene TRBJ2-7; 10 bases agree with TRBD2. The ends lost 5 bases at V and 2 bases at J; junction bases unmatched: 3. CDR3 length equals 14 residues. Germline V gives CDR1 SGHTA, CDR2 FQGNSA.

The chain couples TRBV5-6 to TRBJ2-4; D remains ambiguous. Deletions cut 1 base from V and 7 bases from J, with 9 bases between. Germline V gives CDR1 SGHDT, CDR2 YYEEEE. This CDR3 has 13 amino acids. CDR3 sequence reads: CASSLTQTNIQYF. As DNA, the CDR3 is TGTGCCAGCAGCTTGACCCAAACCAACATTCAGTACTTC.

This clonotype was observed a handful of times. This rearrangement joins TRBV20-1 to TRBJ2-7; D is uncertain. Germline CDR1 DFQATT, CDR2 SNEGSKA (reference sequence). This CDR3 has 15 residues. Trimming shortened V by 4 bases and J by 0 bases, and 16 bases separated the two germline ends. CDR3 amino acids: CSAKSHFTSSYEQYF. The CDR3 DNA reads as TGCAGTGCTAAATCCCACTTTACGAGCTCCTACGAGCAGTACTTC.

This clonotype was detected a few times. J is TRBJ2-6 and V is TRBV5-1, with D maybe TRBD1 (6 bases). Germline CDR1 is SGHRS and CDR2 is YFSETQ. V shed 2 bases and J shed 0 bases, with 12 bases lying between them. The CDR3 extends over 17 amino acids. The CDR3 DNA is TGCGCCAGCAGCTTCGGGGACACGGCCTCTGGGGCCAACGTCCTGACTTTC. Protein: CASSFGDTASGANVLTF.

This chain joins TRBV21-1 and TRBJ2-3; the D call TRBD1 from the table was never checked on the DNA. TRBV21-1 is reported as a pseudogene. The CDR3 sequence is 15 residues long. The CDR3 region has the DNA TGTGCCAGGACAGGGAGAGGGACGGGCACAGATACGCAGTATTTT. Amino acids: CARTGRGTGTDTQYF.

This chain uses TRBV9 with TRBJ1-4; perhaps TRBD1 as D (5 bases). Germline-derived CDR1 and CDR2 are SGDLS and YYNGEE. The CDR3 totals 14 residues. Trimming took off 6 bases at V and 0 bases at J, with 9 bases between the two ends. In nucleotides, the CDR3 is TGTGCCAGCACCTTGGGGGCAACTAATGAAAAACTGTTTTTT. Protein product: CASTLGATNEKLFF.

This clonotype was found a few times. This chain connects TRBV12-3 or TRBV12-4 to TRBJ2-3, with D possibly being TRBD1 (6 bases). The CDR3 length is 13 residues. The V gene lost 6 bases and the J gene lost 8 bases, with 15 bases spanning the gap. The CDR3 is CASSPTTGRTQYF. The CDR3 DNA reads TGTGCCAGCAGCCCTACTACAGGGCGTACGCAGTATTTT.

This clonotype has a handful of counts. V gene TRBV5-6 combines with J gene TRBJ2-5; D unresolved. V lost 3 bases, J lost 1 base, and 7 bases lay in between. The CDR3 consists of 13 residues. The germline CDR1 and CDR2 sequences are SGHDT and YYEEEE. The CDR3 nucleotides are TGTGCCAGCAGCTCCATGGCCCAAGAGACCCAGTACTTC. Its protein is CASSSMAQETQYF.

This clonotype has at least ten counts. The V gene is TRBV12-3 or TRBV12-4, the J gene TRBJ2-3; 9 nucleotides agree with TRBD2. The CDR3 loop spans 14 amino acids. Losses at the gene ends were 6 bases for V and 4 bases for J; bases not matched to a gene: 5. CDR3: CASSFGGGADTQYF. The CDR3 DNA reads TGTGCCAGCAGCTTTGGCGGGGGGGCAGATACGCAGTATTTT.

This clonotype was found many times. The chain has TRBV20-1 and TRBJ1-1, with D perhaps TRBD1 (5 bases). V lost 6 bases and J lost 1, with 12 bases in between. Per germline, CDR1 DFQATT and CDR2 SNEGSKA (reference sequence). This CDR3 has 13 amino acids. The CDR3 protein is CSALQRGNTEAFF. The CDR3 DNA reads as TGCAGTGCCCTACAGAGGGGGAACACTGAAGCTTTCTTT.

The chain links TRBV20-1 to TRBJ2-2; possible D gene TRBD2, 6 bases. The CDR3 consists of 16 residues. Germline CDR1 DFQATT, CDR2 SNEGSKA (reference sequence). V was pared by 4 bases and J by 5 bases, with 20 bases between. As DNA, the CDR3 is TGCAGTGCTAAGACTAGTGTGTTGTTAAAAACCGGGGAGCTGTTTTTT. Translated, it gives CSAKTSVLLKTGELFF.

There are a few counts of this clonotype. CDR3 loop: CSAREGIAQSSYEQYF. In nucleotides, the CDR3 is TGCAGTGCTAGAGAGGGAATAGCGCAGAGCTCCTACGAGCAGTACTTC. The genes are TRBV20-1 and TRBJ2-7; TRBD2 is a possible D gene (5 bases). CDR3 length: 16 residues. Germline V gene sequence: CDR1 DFQATT, CDR2 SNEGSKA (reference sequence). Trimming stripped 0 bases from V and 0 bases from J, with 15 bases between.

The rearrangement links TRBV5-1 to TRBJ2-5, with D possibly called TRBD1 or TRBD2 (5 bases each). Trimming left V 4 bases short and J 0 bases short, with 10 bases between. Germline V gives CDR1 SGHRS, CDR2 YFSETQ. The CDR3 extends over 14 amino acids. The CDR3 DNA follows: TGCGCCAGCAGCAGGGGAGACAACCAAGAGACCCAGTACTTC. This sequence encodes CASSRGDNQETQYF.

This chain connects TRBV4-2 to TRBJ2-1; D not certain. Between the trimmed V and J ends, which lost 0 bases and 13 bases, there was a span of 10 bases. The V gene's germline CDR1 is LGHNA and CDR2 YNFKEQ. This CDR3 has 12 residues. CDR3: CASSQDRVEQFF. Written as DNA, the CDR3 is TGTGCCAGCAGCCAAGATAGGGTTGAACAGTTCTTC.

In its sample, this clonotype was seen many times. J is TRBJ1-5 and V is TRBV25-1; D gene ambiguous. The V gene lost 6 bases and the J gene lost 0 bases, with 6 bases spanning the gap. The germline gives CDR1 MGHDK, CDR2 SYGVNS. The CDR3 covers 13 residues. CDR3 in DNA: TGTGCCAGCAGCAGGTTTAGCAATCAGCCCCAGCATTTT. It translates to CASSRFSNQPQHF.

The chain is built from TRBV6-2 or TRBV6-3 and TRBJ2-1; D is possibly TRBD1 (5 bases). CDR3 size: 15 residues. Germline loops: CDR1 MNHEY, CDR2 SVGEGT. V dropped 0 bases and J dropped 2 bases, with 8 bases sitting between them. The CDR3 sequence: CASSYSEQAYNEQFF. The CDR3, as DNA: TGTGCCAGCAGTTACTCGGAACAGGCCTACAATGAGCAGTTCTTC.

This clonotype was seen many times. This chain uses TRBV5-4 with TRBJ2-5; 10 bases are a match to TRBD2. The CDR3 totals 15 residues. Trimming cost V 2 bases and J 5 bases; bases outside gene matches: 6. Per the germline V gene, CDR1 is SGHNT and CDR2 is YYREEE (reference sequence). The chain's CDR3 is CASSLAGGLGETQYF. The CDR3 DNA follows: TGTGCCAGCAGCTTAGCGGGGGGGCTAGGGGAGACCCAGTACTTC.

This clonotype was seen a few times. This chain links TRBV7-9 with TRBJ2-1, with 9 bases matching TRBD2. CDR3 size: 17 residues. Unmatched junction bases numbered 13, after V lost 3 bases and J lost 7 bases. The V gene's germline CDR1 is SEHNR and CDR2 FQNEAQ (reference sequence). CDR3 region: CASSLFGGGRAGNEQFF. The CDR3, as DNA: TGTGCCAGCAGCTTGTTTGGTGGCGGGAGGGCCGGAAATGAGCAGTTCTTC.

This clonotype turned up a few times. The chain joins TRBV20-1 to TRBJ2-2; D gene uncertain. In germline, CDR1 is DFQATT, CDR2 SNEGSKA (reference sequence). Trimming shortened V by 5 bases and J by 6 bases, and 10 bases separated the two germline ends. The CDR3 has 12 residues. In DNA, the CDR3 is TGCAGTGCTCCAAAGGGATCCGGGGAGCTGTTTTTT. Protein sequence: CSAPKGSGELFF.

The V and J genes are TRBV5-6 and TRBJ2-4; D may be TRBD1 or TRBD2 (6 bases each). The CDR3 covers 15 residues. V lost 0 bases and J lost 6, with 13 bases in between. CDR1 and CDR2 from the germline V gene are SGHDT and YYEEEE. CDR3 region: CASSLAGGARNIQYF. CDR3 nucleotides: TGTGCCAGCAGCTTGGCCGGGGGCGCGAGAAACATTCAGTACTTC. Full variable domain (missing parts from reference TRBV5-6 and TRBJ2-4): DAGVTQSPTHLIKTRGQQVTLRCSPKSGHDTVSWYQQALGQGPQFIFQYYEEEERQRGNFPDRFSGHQFPNYSSELNVNALLLGDSALYLCASSLAGGARNIQYFGAGTRLSVL.

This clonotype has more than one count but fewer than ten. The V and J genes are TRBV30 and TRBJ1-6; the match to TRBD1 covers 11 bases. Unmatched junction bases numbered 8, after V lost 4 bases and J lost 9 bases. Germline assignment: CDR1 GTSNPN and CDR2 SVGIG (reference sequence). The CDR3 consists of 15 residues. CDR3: CAWMGVDRGLSPLHF. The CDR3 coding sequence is TGTGCCTGGATGGGAGTGGACAGGGGGCTTTCACCCCTCCACTTT.